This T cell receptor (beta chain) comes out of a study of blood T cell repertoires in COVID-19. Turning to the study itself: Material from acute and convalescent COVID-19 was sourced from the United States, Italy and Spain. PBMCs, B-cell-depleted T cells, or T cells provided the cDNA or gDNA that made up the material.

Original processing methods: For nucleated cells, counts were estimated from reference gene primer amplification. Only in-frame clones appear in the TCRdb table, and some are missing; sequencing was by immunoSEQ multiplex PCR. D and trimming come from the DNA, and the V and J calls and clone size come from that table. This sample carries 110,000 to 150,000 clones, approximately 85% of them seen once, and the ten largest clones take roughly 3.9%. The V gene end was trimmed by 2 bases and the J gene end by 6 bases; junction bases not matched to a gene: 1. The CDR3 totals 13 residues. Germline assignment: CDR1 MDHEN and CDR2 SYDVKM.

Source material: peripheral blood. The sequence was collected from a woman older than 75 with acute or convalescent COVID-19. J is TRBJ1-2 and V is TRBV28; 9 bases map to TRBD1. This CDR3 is CASSLGQGHGYTF. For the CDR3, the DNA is TGTGCCAGCAGTTTAGGACAGGGGCATGGCTACACCTTC.